Reported below is one T cell receptor (beta chain). Antigen specificity is unknown. The data were obtained in a study of T cells in Graves' hyperthyroidism and ophthalmopathy. Study-level background: Peripheral blood was secured at the point of initial diagnosis, before any treatment. Study results and limitations: Ophthalmopathy cases were set apart from stable hyperthyroidism by a 13 V-J model.

Amplified regions were TCR beta CDR3 sequences from RNA transcripts. HTBI primers were used for first-round RT-PCR of the TCR CDR3. TCRdb called the multiplex PCR reads again in MiXCR, with one record for every CDR3 protein. The table shows approximately 420,000 distinct CDR3 sequences, with roughly 13% occurring only once. This clonotype originated in a woman between 18 and 29 years old with Graves' hyperthyroidism. Sequenced input: blood.

The CDR3 nucleotides read TGCGCCAGCAGCCAAGAAATAACAGGACTTCAGCCCCAGCATTTT. It is translated as CASSQEITGLQPQHF. The V and J genes are TRBV4-1 and TRBJ1-5; D perhaps matches TRBD1 (5 bases). V gave up 0 bases and J gave up 6 bases, with 12 bases separating them. This CDR3 has 15 residues. The germline CDR1 and CDR2 sequences are MGHRA and YSYEKL.